The clone carrying this TCR beta chain was seen repeatedly, ten times or more. These data come from a study of T-cell reconstitution after alpha-beta-depleted transplantation in children. Preparing the TCRbeta library involved the use of unique molecular identifiers. TCRdb re-called the PCR reads with MiXCR, one entry per CDR3 protein. The sample records approximately 200,000 distinct CDR3 sequences, less than 15% being singletons. This sequence was found in a human donor who donated a stem cell graft to a child with acute lymphoblastic leukemia. Sequences were derived from PBMCs from the stem cell graft donor, sampled from the stem cell graft.

Written as DNA, the CDR3 is TGTGCCATCAGTGAGTCAGACGGCGAGCAGTACTTC. Amino acids: CAISESDGEQYF. The chain uses TRBV10-3 and TRBJ2-7; D uncertain. The germline gives CDR1 ENHRY, CDR2 SYGVKD. This CDR3 region has 12 residues. The ends were cut back, 0 bases at V and 6 bases at J, with 6 bases in the middle.